This T cell receptor beta chain was identified in a study of T cells in Graves' hyperthyroidism and ophthalmopathy. This clonotype was counted at least ten times. The antigen remains undetermined. General study points: In simple terms, a model built on 13 V-J features told ophthalmopathy apart from stable hyperthyroidism.

Amplification of TCR beta CDR3 regions was performed using RNA transcripts as template. HTBI primers were used for first-round RT-PCR of the TCR CDR3. TCRdb reprocessed the multiplex PCR reads with MiXCR, giving one entry per CDR3 protein. In the table there are hundreds of thousands of distinct CDR3 sequences, roughly 14% of which are singletons. The receptor comes from a man younger than 35 with Graves' ophthalmopathy. Input material: blood.

The CDR3 DNA follows: TGCAGTGCTAGAGAAAAGGGCCCCGGTTCAGCGAGGGACGAGCAGTACTTC. Protein product: CSAREKGPGSARDEQYF. The J gene is TRBJ2-7, the V gene TRBV20-1; tentative D call: TRBD2 (5 bases). The CDR3 covers 17 residues. CDR1 DFQATT and CDR2 SNEGSKA come from the germline V gene (reference sequence). The V gene lost 0 bases and the J gene lost 5 bases, with 23 bases spanning the gap.